The 23 T cell receptor beta chains below come from one sample, sequenced in a study of shared clonotypes between healthy human individuals. Naive CD8 cells comprised CD45RO-negative, CCR7-positively selected cells, excluding terminally differentiated effector memory CD45RA+ cells. Produced via immunoSEQ multiplex PCR; TCRdb's table is partial and in-frame only. The sample lists about 700,000 clones, under 95% occurring once. The material sequenced was naive CD8+ T cells sorted from blood. These receptors all come from a man younger than 45 in good health.

The chain combines TRBV4-3 with TRBJ2-3; tentatively, D is TRBD2 (5 bases). Germline V gene data show CDR1 as LGHNA and CDR2 as YSLEER. The CDR3 is made up of 16 amino acids. Trimming stripped 3 bases from V and 2 bases from J, with 15 bases between. Here the CDR3 reads CASSQDVSGHTDTQYF. The CDR3 coding sequence is TGCGCCAGCAGCCAGGACGTAAGCGGCCACACAGATACGCAGTATTTT.

The chain couples TRBV7-9 to TRBJ1-5; D is possibly TRBD1 (6 bases). CDR1 and CDR2 from the germline V gene are SEHNR and FQNEAQ (reference sequence). The CDR3 covers 14 residues. V gave up 3 bases and J gave up 9 bases, with 15 bases separating them. The chain's CDR3 is CASSLDSSLRPQHF. CDR3 DNA sequence: TGTGCCAGCAGCTTGGACAGCTCTTTGCGGCCCCAGCATTTT.

The J gene is TRBJ2-2, the V gene TRBV27, with unresolved D. Germline CDR1 and CDR2: MNHEY and SMNVEV (reference sequence). Trimming took off 4 bases at V and 3 bases at J, with 9 bases between the two ends. The CDR3 has 14 residues. The DNA for the CDR3 is TGTGCCAGCAGTTCCTGGGGTTACACCGGGGAGCTGTTTTTT. This codes for CASSSWGYTGELFF.

The CDR3 sequence: CAVQAGYNEQFF. The CDR3 nucleotides read TGTGCCGTCCAGGCGGGGTACAATGAGCAGTTCTTC. The chain employs TRBV2 and TRBJ2-1; possible D gene TRBD2, 6 bases. Germline V gene lookup returns CDR1 SNHLY and CDR2 FYNNEI. V gave up 11 bases and J gave up 4 bases, with 12 bases separating them. This CDR3 has 12 residues.

In nucleotides, the CDR3 is TGTGCCACCAGCAGTGGTCCGAACACTGAAGCTTTCTTT. Amino acid sequence: CATSSGPNTEAFF. This chain uses TRBV15 with TRBJ1-1, with unresolved D. Germline CDR1 reads LNHNV; CDR2 reads YYDKDF (reference sequence). V was clipped by 3 bases and J by 1 base, with 6 bases between them. This CDR3 spans 13 amino acids. The full variable domain, rest sourced from reference TRBV15 and TRBJ1-1, is DAMVIQNPRYQVTQFGKPVTLSCSQTLNHNVMYWYQQKSSQAPKLLFHYYDKDFNNEADTPDNFQSRRPNTSFCFLDIRSPGLGDTAMYLCATSSGPNTEAFFGQGTRLTVV.

Written as DNA, the CDR3 is TGTGCCAGCAGCCAAGGGGCTAGCGGCTACGAGCAGTACTTC. Translation: CASSQGASGYEQYF. This rearrangement joins TRBV4-2 to TRBJ2-7; 7 bases agree with TRBD2. Trimming at V came to 1 base and at J to 3 bases, leaving 3 bases not matched to a gene. The CDR3 sequence is 14 residues long. Germline V gene lookup returns CDR1 LGHNA and CDR2 YNFKEQ.

The rearrangement uses TRBV21-1 and TRBJ2-3. TRBV21-1 is described as a pseudogene. This CDR3 has 15 residues. CDR3 loop: CASSKALREADTQYF. CDR3 coding DNA: TGTGCCAGCAGCAAAGCGCTAAGGGAAGCGGATACGCAGTATTTT.

The chain couples TRBV10-3 to TRBJ2-7, with D hard to call. CDR3 length equals 10 residues. From germline, CDR1 is ENHRY and CDR2 SYGVKD. Trimming took off 8 bases at V and 4 bases at J, with 6 bases between the two ends. The CDR3 protein is CAIGYYEQYF. DNA of the CDR3: TGTGCCATCGGGTATTACGAGCAGTACTTC.

The chain combines TRBV27 with TRBJ2-7, with D maybe TRBD2 (7 bases). From germline, CDR1 is MNHEY and CDR2 SMNVEV (reference sequence). V was trimmed by 0 bases and J by 5 bases, leaving 14 bases between them. CDR3 length: 15 residues. The CDR3 region has the DNA TGTGCCAGCAGTTTATCCCGCGGGGGCGGGAACGAGCAGTACTTC. Protein sequence: CASSLSRGGGNEQYF.

The chain carries TRBV7-8 and TRBJ2-3, with D maybe TRBD2 (5 bases). CDR1 is SGHVS and CDR2 is FQNEAQ in the germline V gene. V lost 4 bases, J lost 4 bases, and 18 bases lay in between. The CDR3 contains 16 residues. CDR3 in amino acids: CASSSRDRSLADTQYF. The DNA for the CDR3 is TGTGCCAGCAGCTCTCGGGATCGCTCCTTGGCAGATACGCAGTATTTT.

V and J are TRBV29-1 and TRBJ2-7; TRBD1 is a possible D gene (5 bases). V was trimmed by 7 bases and J by 3 bases, leaving 13 bases between them. The CDR3 runs 12 residues. Germline V gene data show CDR1 as SQVTM and CDR2 as ANQGSEA. CDR3 nucleotides: TGCAGCGGGGGAAGCACAGGCTACGAGCAGTACTTC. Translation: CSGGSTGYEQYF.

The chain carries TRBV7-9 and TRBJ1-1; no definite D call. The germline V gene encodes CDR1 SEHNR and CDR2 FQNEAQ (reference sequence). V lost 3 bases and J lost 3, with 11 bases in between. This CDR3 is 14 amino acids long. The DNA for the CDR3 is TGTGCCAGCAGCTTGTTAGAAAGGGACACTGAAGCTTTCTTT. Its protein is CASSLLERDTEAFF.

The chain is built from TRBV6-1 and TRBJ2-7, with TRBD2 matching 10 bases. The J segment lost 2 bases and the V segment lost 3 bases, leaving 10 bases of the junction unmatched. This CDR3 is 17 amino acids long. Germline CDR1 reads MNHNS; CDR2 reads SASEGT. The CDR3 DNA sequence: TGTGCCAGCAGTGACCCACCAATAGCGGGAGGCCCCTACGAGCAGTACTTC. The encoded protein is CASSDPPIAGGPYEQYF.

This clone occurred once. Other DNA sequences in the sample encode the same CDR3. This chain connects TRBV9 to TRBJ2-5; D is possibly TRBD2 (5 bases). From germline, CDR1 is SGDLS and CDR2 YYNGEE. V dropped 2 bases and J dropped 3 bases, with 8 bases sitting between them. CDR3 length equals 13 residues. The CDR3 coding sequence is TGTGCCAGCAGCGTGGACGGGGAAGAGACCCAGTACTTC. It yields the protein CASSVDGEETQYF.

CDR3 in DNA: TGTGCCTGGAAGGGGGGAACCTCCACTGAAGCTTTCTTT. This translates into CAWKGGTSTEAFF. The V call is TRBV30, the J call TRBJ1-1; D possibly corresponds to TRBD1 (6 bases). V was clipped by 4 bases and J by 4 bases, with 13 bases between them. CDR3 length: 13 residues. Germline V lookup: CDR1 GTSNPN, CDR2 SVGIG (reference sequence).

The chain recombines TRBV4-1 with TRBJ1-1; D not resolved. Trimming shortened V by 0 bases and J by 6 bases, and 23 bases separated the two germline ends. The CDR3 is 18 amino acids. The germline gives CDR1 MGHRA, CDR2 YSYEKL. The CDR3 region has the DNA TGCGCCAGCAGCCAAGATGCGGTTATCGGCCTTCGGGATGCTGAAGCTTTCTTT. Translation: CASSQDAVIGLRDAEAFF.

This clone was recorded only once. This CDR3 is also generated by other DNA sequences in the sample. The CDR3 spells CASSQGTGINEKLFF. The CDR3 DNA follows: TGCGCCAGCAGCCAAGGAACCGGAATTAATGAAAAACTGTTTTTT. The chain has TRBV4-3 and TRBJ1-4; D call uncertain. The CDR3 covers 15 residues. Trimming shortened V by 1 base and J by 4 bases, and 10 bases separated the two germline ends. Germline V gene sequence: CDR1 LGHNA, CDR2 YSLEER.

The V and J genes are TRBV5-5 and TRBJ2-1; a possible D gene is TRBD2 (5 bases). The V gene's germline CDR1 is SGHKS and CDR2 YYEKEE (reference sequence). The length of the CDR3 is 14 residues. Trimming shortened V by 0 bases and J by 5 bases, and 9 bases separated the two germline ends. The DNA for the CDR3 is TGTGCCAGCAGCTTGGCCCGACTACACAATGAGCAGTTCTTC. Residues: CASSLARLHNEQFF.

The genes are TRBV7-3 and TRBJ1-2, with a weak D call TRBD1 (6 bases). This CDR3 region has 14 residues. Trimming pared 5 bases from V and 7 bases from J, leaving 17 bases between. Germline values: CDR1 SGHTA, CDR2 FQGTGA. The CDR3 DNA sequence: TGTGCCAGCAGCCCCGGGGGGGGCGCTTTTGGCTACACCTTC. Its translation: CASSPGGGAFGYTF.

The chain recombines TRBV14 with TRBJ2-3; D is possibly TRBD1 or TRBD2 (5 bases each). Trimming pared 3 bases from V and 3 bases from J, leaving 16 bases between. In germline, CDR1 is SGHDN, CDR2 FVKESK. The CDR3 has 16 residues. The CDR3 reads CASSHNPGPQTDTQYF. CDR3 DNA sequence: TGTGCCAGCAGCCACAATCCGGGACCCCAGACAGATACGCAGTATTTT.

The CDR3 DNA follows: TGCGCCAGCAGCCAAGTGGGTCTAGCGGGAGTTAAAGGCGGGGAGCTGTTTTTT. Protein product: CASSQVGLAGVKGGELFF. This chain uses TRBV4-1 with TRBJ2-2, with 10 nucleotides matching TRBD2. The V gene end was trimmed by 1 base and the J gene end by 7 bases; junction bases not matched to a gene: 12. The V gene's germline CDR1 is MGHRA and CDR2 YSYEKL. CDR3 size: 18 residues.

The chain employs TRBV5-6 and TRBJ2-7; D is tentatively TRBD1 or TRBD2 (6 bases each). The CDR3 covers 16 residues. V lost 2 bases and J 0 bases, leaving 15 bases between the germline ends. The germline CDR1 and CDR2 sequences are SGHDT and YYEEEE. The CDR3, as DNA: TGTGCCAGCAGCTTAGGCGGGACACTTTACTCCTACGAGCAGTACTTC. Amino acid sequence: CASSLGGTLYSYEQYF. The whole variable domain, remainder taken from reference TRBV5-6 and TRBJ2-7, is DAGVTQSPTHLIKTRGQQVTLRCSPKSGHDTVSWYQQALGQGPQFIFQYYEEEERQRGNFPDRFSGHQFPNYSSELNVNALLLGDSALYLCASSLGGTLYSYEQYFGPGTRLTVT.

Worth noting for this clone: The same CDR3 can be traced to other DNA sequences in this sample. This rearrangement joins TRBV27 to TRBJ2-5, with D possibly being TRBD1 (6 bases). The germline V gene has CDR1 MNHEY and CDR2 SMNVEV (reference sequence). The length of the CDR3 is 14 residues. V lost 1 base to trimming and J lost 2 bases, with 8 bases between them. As DNA, the CDR3 is TGTGCCAGCAGTTTATTGGACAGTCAAGAGACCCAGTACTTC. Encoded protein: CASSLLDSQETQYF.